The 8 T cell receptor beta chains given below trace back to one sample, sequenced in a study of shared clonotypes between healthy human individuals. Profiling relied on immunoSEQ multiplex PCR, and the TCRdb table lists in-frame clones only, not all of them. The sample lists hundreds of thousands of clones, 95% seen once, with approximately 0.11% in the top ten. Naive CD8 cells were CD45RO-negative, positively selected for CCR7, excluding terminally differentiated effector memory CD45RA+ cells. The specimen sequenced was naive CD8+ T cells sorted from blood. The receptors originated from a woman aged 30 to 39 in good health.

CDR3 sequence reads: CASKSSGFAYNEQFF. CDR3 DNA sequence: TGTGCCAGCAAATCTAGCGGTTTTGCCTACAATGAGCAGTTCTTC. The chain uses TRBV7-9 and TRBJ2-1; 7 bases fit TRBD2. V shed 7 bases and J 2 bases; nucleotides not matched to a gene: 8. In germline, CDR1 is SEHNR, CDR2 FQNEAQ (reference sequence). This CDR3 comprises 15 residues.

CDR3 sequence (DNA): TGTGCCAGCATGGGGGGGACTGAAGCTTTCTTT. This translates into CASMGGTEAFF. The chain uses TRBV5-4 and TRBJ1-1; tentative D call: TRBD1 (5 bases). V was trimmed by 6 bases and J by 5 bases, leaving 8 bases between them. Looked up from germline, CDR1 is SGHNT and CDR2 is YYREEE (reference sequence). CDR3 length: 11 amino acids.

The chain combines TRBV27 with TRBJ1-1; tentatively, D is TRBD1 (6 bases). CDR1 is MNHEY, CDR2 SMNVEV, per germline (reference sequence). V shed 5 bases and J shed 4 bases, with 14 bases lying between them. CDR3 length: 14 residues. This CDR3 reads CASSLTGRSTEAFF. The CDR3, as DNA: TGTGCCAGCAGTCTAACAGGGCGCAGCACTGAAGCTTTCTTT.

This clone was found once. This chain links TRBV6-5 with TRBJ2-7; D may correspond to TRBD1 or TRBD2 (5 bases each). Trimming stripped 0 bases from V and 2 bases from J, with 11 bases between. The CDR3 has 15 amino acids. Germline V gene data show CDR1 as MNHEY and CDR2 as SVGAGI. This chain's CDR3 is CASSYSIGATYEQYF. The CDR3 nucleotides are TGTGCCAGCAGTTACTCGATCGGGGCAACCTACGAGCAGTACTTC.

The J gene is TRBJ2-3, the V gene TRBV13, with TRBD2 as a possible D gene (6 bases). Trimming shortened V by 4 bases and J by 0 bases, and 11 bases separated the two germline ends. The CDR3 length is 15 residues. Germline CDR1 is PRHDT and CDR2 is FYEKMQ (reference sequence). The CDR3 loop reads CASSSGTPSTDTQYF. CDR3 nucleotides: TGTGCCAGCAGCTCCGGGACTCCTAGCACAGATACGCAGTATTTT.

The gene calls are TRBV5-1 and TRBJ2-3, with 11 bases fitting TRBD2. CDR3 size: 18 residues. Germline V gene sequence: CDR1 SGHRS, CDR2 YFSETQ. J gave up 0 bases and V 1 base, and 7 bases lay outside the gene matches. DNA for the CDR3: TGCGCCAGCAGCTTGTCTACTAGCGGGAGACGGAGCACAGATACGCAGTATTTT. Translated, it gives CASSLSTSGRRSTDTQYF.

With regard to this clone: The same CDR3 can be traced to other DNA sequences in this sample. The gene calls are TRBV7-9 and TRBJ2-1, with no clear D. V lost 1 base to trimming and J lost 1 base, with 2 bases between them. CDR3 length equals 13 residues. Germline CDR1 reads SEHNR; CDR2 reads FQNEAQ (reference sequence). Here the CDR3 reads CASSLDSYNEQFF. CDR3 DNA sequence: TGTGCCAGCAGCTTAGATTCCTACAATGAGCAGTTCTTC.

In DNA, the CDR3 is TGTGCCAGCAGTCCTACTAGCGGGAGGTCCTCCTGGGTCCCCTACGAGCAGTACTTC. Encoded protein: CASSPTSGRSSWVPYEQYF. The chain uses TRBV28 and TRBJ2-7; the match to TRBD2 covers 12 bases. The CDR3 has 19 amino acids. Germline CDR1 and CDR2: MDHEN and SYDVKM. The junction had 16 bases not matched to a gene; V was cut back by 5 bases and J by 2 bases.